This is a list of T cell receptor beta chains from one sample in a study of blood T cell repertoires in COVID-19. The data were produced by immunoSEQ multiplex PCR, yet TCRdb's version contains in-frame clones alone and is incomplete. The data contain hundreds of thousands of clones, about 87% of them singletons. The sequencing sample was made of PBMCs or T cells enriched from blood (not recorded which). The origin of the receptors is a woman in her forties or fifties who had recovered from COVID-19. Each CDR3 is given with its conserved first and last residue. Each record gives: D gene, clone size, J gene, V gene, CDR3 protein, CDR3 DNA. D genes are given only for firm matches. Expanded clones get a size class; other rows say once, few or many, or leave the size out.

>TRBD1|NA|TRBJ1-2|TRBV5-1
CASSAATGFCGYTF
TGCGCCAGCAGCGCAGCGACAGGGTTTTGCGGCTACACCTTC
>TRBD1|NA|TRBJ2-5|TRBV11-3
CASSPRWDRGLETQYF
TGTGCCAGCAGCCCTAGGTGGGACAGGGGGCTGGAGACCCAGTACTTC
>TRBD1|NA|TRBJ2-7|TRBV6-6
CASSTLQGTYEQYF
TGTGCCAGCAGTACCCTACAGGGGACCTACGAGCAGTACTTC
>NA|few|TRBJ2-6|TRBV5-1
CASSLGTYNSGANVLTF
TGCGCCAGCAGCCTGGGAACGTACAACTCTGGGGCCAACGTCCTGACTTTC
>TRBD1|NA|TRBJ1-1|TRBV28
CASRGGQASNTEAFF
TGTGCCAGCAGGGGCGGACAGGCGTCGAACACTGAAGCTTTCTTT
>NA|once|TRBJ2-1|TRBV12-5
CASGRLVNEQFF
TGTGCTAGTGGGCGACTAGTGAATGAGCAGTTCTTC
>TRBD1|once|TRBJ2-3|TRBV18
CASSPGTGPDTQYF
TGTGCCAGCTCACCGGGGACAGGCCCAGATACGCAGTATTTT
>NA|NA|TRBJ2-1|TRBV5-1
CASSLEGGLAGDEQFF
TGCGCCAGCAGCTTGGAAGGGGGGTTAGCGGGCGATGAGCAGTTCTTC
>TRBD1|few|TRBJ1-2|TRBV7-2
CASSLPTGVYDYGYTF
TGTGCCAGCAGCTTACCCACAGGGGTGTATGACTATGGCTACACCTTC
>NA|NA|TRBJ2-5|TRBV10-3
CAISDREEETQYF
TGTGCCATCAGTGATCGAGAGGAGGAGACCCAGTACTTC
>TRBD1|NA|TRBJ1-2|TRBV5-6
CASRSGQGHGYTF
TGTGCCAGCAGGTCGGGACAGGGCCATGGTTACACCTTC
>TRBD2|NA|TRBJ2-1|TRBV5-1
CASSLGLAGDYNEQFF
TGCGCCAGCAGCTTGGGACTAGCGGGAGACTACAATGAGCAGTTCTTC
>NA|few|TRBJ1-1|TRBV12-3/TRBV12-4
CASSFFGEAFF
TGTGCCAGCAGTTTTTTCGGTGAAGCTTTCTTT
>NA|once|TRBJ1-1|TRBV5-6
CASSWSTGTYTEAFF
TGTGCCAGCAGCTGGTCAACAGGCACGTACACTGAAGCTTTCTTT
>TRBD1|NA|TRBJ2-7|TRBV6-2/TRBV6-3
CASSQTQGAAYEQYF
TGTGCCAGCAGTCAAACACAGGGGGCTGCCTACGAGCAGTACTTC
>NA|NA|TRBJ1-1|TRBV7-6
CASSLERLGGMGTEAFF
TGTGCCAGCAGCTTAGAGAGGTTGGGAGGGATGGGTACCGAAGCTTTCTTT
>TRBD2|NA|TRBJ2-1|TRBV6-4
CASSQIAGEGYNEQFF
TGTGCCAGCAGCCAAATAGCGGGAGAGGGGTACAATGAGCAGTTCTTC
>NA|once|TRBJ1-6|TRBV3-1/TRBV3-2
CASSQDSGNSPLHF
TGTGCCAGCAGCCAAGATTCCGGTAATTCACCCCTCCACTTT
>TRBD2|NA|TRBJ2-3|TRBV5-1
CASSPGLAGADTQYF
TGCGCCAGCAGCCCGGGACTAGCGGGAGCAGATACGCAGTATTTT
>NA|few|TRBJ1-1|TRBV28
CASSPGRGGTEAFF
TGTGCCAGCAGTCCAGGGCGTGGTGGCACTGAAGCTTTCTTT
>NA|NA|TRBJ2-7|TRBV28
CASSLRAPYEQYF
TGTGCCAGCAGTTTGCGGGCCCCCTACGAGCAGTACTTC
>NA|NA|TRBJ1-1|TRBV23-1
CASSQSESGLTEAFF
TGCGCCAGCAGTCAATCGGAGTCAGGGCTCACTGAAGCTTTCTTT
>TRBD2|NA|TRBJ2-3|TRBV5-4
CASSLSGRVYTQYF
TGTGCCAGCAGCTTGTCCGGGAGGGTCTATACGCAGTATTTT
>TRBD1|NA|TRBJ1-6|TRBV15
CATSRQGQGTSPLHF
TGTGCCACCAGCAGACAGGGACAGGGGACCTCACCCCTCCACTTT